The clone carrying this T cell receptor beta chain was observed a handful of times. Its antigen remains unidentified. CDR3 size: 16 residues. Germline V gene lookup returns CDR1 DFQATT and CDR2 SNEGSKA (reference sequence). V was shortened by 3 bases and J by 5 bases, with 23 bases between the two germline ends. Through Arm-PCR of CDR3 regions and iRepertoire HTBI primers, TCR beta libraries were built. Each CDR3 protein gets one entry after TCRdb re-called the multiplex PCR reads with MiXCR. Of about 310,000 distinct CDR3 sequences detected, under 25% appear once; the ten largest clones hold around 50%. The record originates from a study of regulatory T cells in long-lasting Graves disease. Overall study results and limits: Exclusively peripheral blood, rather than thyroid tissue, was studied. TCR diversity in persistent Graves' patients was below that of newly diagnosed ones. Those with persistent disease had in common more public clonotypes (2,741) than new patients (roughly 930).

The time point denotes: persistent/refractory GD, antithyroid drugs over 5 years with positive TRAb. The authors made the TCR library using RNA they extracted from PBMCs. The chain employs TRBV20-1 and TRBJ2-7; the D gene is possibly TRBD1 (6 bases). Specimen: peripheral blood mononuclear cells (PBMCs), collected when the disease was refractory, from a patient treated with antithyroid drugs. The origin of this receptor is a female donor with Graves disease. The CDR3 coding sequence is TGCAGTGCTAGGGGGGCTCGCGGGCGGACAACCCACGAGCAGTACTTC. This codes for CSARGARGRTTHEQYF.